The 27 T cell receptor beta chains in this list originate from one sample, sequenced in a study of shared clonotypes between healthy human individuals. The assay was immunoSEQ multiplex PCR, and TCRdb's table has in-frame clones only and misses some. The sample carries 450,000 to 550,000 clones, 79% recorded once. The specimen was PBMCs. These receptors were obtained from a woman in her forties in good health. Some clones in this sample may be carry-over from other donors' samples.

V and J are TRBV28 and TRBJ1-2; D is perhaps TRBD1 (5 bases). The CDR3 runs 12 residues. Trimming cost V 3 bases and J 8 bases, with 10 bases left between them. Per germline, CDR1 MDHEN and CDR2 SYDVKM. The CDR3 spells CASSFGGGGYTF. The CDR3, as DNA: TGTGCCAGCAGTTTTGGTGGGGGAGGCTACACCTTC.

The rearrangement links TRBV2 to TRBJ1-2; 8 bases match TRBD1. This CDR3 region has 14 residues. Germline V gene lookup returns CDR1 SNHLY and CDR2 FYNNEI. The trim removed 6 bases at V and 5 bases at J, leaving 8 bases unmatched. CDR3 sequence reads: CASRSTGGRYGYTF. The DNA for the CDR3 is TGTGCCAGCAGAAGCACAGGGGGAAGGTATGGCTACACCTTC.

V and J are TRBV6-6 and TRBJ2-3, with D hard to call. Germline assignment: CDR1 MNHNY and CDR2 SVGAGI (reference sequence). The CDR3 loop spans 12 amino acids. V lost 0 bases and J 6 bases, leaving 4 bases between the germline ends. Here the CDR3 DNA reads TGTGCCAGCAGTTACTCGGGGGATACGCAGTATTTT. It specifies CASSYSGDTQYF.

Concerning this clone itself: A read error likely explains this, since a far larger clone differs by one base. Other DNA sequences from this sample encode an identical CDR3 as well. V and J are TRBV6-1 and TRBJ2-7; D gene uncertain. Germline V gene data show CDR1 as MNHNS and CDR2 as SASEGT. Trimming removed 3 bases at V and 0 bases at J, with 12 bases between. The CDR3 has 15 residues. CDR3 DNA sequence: TGTGCCAGCAGTGAGCCCTGGCCCAGCTCCTACGAGCAGTACTTC. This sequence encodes CASSEPWPSSYEQYF.

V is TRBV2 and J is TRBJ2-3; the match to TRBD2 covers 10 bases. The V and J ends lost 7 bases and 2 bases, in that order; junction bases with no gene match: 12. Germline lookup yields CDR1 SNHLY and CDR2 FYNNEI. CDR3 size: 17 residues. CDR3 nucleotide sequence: TGTGCCAGCATGGGGGTGGGACTAGCGCCTGTCACAGATACGCAGTATTTT. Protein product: CASMGVGLAPVTDTQYF.

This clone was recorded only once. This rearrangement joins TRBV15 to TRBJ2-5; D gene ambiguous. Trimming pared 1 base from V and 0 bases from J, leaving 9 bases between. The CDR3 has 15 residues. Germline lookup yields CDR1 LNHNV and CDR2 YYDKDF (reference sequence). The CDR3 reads CATSRVGSYQETQYF. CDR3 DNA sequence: TGTGCCACCAGCAGAGTGGGAAGCTACCAAGAGACCCAGTACTTC.

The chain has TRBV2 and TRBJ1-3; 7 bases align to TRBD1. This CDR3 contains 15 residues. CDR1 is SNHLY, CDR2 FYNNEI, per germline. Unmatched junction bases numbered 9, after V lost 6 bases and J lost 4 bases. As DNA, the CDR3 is TGTGCCAGCAGAAGTGAGGGGGCGGCGGGAAACACCATATATTTT. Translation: CASRSEGAAGNTIYF.

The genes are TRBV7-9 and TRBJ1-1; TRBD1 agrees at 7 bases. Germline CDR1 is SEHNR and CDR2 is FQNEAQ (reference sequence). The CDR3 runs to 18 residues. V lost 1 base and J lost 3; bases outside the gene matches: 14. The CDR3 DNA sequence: TGTGCCAGCAGCTTAGGGGCAGGGGGTTCAACGGGTGACACTGAAGCTTTCTTT. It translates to CASSLGAGGSTGDTEAFF.

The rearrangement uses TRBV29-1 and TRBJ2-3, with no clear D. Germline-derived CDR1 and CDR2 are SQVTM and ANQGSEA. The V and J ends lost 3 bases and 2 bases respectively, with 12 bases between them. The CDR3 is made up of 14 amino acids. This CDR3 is CSVDFRNPTDTQYF. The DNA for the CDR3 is TGCAGCGTTGATTTCCGTAATCCCACAGATACGCAGTATTTT.

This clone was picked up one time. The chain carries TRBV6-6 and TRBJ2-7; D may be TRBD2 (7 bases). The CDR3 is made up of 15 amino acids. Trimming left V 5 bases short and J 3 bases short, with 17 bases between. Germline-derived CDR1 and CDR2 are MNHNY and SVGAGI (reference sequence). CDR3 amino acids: CASSPRGGGNYEQYF. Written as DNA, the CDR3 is TGTGCCAGCAGTCCACGGGGAGGGGGGAACTACGAGCAGTACTTC.

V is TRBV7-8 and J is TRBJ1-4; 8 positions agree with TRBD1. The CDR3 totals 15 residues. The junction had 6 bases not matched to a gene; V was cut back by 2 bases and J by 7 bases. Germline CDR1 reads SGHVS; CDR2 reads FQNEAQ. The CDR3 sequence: CASSLSSGGVEKLFF. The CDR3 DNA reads TGTGCCAGCAGCTTAAGCTCAGGGGGCGTTGAAAAACTGTTTTTT.

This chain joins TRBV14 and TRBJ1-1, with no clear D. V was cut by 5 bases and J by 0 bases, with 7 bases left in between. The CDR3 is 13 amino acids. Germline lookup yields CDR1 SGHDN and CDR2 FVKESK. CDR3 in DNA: TGTGCCAGCAGCTCGACCATGAACACTGAAGCTTTCTTT. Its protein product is CASSSTMNTEAFF.

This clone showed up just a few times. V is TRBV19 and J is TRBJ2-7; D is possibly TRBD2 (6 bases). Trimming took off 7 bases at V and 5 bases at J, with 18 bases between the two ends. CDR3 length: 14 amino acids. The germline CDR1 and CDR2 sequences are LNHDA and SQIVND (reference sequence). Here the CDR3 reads CASTVGAGTHEQYF. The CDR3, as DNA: TGTGCCAGTACCGTAGGGGCGGGAACGCACGAGCAGTACTTC.

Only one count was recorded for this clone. The CDR3 DNA sequence: TGTGCCAGCAGCAAATACAATAGGGGCTACGAGCAGTACTTC. Translation gives CASSKYNRGYEQYF. This chain connects TRBV21-1 to TRBJ2-7; the table's TRBD1 call for D was not verified on the DNA. TRBV21-1 is deemed a pseudogene. The CDR3 loop spans 14 amino acids.

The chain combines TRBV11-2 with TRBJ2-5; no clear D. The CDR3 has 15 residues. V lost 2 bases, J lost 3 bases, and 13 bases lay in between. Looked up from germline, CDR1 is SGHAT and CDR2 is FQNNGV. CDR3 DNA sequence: TGTGCCAGCAGCTTAAACGAGAATCGCGAAGAGACCCAGTACTTC. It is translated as CASSLNENREETQYF.

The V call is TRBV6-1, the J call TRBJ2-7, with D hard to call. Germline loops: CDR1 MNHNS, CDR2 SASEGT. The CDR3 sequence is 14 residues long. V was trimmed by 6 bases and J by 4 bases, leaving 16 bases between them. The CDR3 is CASRVSDGSYEQYF. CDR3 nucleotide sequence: TGTGCCAGCAGGGTATCGGACGGATCATACGAGCAGTACTTC.

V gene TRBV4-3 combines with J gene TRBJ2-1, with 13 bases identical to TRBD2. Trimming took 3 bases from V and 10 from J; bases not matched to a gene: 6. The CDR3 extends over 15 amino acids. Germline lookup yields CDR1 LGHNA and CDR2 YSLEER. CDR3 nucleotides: TGCGCCAGCAGCCATGGACTAGCGGGAGAGGACGAGCAGTTCTTC. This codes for CASSHGLAGEDEQFF.

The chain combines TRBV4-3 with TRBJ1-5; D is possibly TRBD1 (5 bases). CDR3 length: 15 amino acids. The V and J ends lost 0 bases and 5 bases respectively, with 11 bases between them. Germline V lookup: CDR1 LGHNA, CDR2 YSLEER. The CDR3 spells CASSQDGGGHQPQHF. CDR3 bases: TGCGCCAGCAGCCAAGACGGGGGGGGTCATCAGCCCCAGCATTTT.

The CDR3 nucleotides read TGCGCCAGCAGCCAAGACGGGGCCGCGTCTGGAAACACCATATATTTT. This translates into CASSQDGAASGNTIYF. V is TRBV5-1 and J is TRBJ1-3; maybe TRBD1 (5 bases). V lost 4 bases, J lost 1 base, and 15 bases lay in between. Germline V CDR1 and CDR2: SGHRS, YFSETQ. There are 16 residues in the CDR3.

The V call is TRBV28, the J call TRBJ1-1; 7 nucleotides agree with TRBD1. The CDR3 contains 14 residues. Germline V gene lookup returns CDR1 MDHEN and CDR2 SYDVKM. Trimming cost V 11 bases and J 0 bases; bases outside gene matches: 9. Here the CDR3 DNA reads TGTGCCGTATCCCGACAGGGCATGAACACTGAAGCTTTCTTT. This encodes CAVSRQGMNTEAFF.

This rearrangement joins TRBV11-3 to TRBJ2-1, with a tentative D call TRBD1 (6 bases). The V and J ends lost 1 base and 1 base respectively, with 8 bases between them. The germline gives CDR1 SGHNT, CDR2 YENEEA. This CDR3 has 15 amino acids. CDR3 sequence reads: CASSLGQGSYNEQFF. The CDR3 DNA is TGTGCCAGCAGCTTAGGCCAGGGGTCCTACAATGAGCAGTTCTTC.

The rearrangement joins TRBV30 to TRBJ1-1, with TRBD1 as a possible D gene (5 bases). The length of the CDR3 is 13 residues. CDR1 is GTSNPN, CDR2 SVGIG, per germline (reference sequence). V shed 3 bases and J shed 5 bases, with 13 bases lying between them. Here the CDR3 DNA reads TGTGCCTGGAGAGAGGGGATGCGGACTGAAGCTTTCTTT. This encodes CAWREGMRTEAFF. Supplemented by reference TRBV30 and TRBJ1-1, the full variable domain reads SQTIHQWPATLVQPVGSPLSLECTVEGTSNPNLYWYRQAAGRGLQLLFYSVGIGQISSEVPQNLSASRPQDRQFILSSKKLLLSDSGFYLCAWREGMRTEAFFGQGTRLTVV.

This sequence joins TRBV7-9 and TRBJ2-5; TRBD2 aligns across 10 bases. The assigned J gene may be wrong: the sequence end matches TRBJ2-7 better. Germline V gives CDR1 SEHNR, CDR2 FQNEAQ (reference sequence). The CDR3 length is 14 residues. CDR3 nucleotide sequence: TGTGCCAGCAGCCCGAGCGGGAGGGCCTACGAGCAGTACTTC. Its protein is CASSPSGRAYEQYF.

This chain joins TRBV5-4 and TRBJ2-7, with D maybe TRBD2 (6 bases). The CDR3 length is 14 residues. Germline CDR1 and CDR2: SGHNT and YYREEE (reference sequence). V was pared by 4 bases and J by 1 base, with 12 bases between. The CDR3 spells CASSPDYLSYEQYF. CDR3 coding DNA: TGTGCCAGCAGCCCGGACTACCTATCCTACGAGCAGTACTTC.

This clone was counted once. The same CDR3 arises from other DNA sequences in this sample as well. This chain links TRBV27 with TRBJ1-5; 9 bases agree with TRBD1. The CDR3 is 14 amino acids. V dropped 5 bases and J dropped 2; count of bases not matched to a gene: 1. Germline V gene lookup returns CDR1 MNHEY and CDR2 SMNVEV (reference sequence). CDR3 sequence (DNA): TGTGCCAGCAGTCGGACAGGGGGCAATCAGCCCCAGCATTTT. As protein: CASSRTGGNQPQHF.

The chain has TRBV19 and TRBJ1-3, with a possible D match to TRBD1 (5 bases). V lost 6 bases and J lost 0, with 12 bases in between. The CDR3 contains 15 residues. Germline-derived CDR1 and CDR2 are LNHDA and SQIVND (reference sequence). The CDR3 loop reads CASSTSRVSGNTIYF. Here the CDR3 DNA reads TGTGCCAGTAGCACCAGCAGGGTCTCTGGAAACACCATATATTTT.

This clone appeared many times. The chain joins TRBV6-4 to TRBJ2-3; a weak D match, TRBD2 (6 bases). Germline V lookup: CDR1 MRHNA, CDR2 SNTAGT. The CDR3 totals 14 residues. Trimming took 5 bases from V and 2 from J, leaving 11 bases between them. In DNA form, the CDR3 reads TGTGCCAGCAGTACGGGAGCCCCCACAGATACGCAGTATTTT. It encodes CASSTGAPTDTQYF.